This entry features one T cell receptor beta chain sequence. In the original workflow: It was from reference gene primer amplification that nucleated cell counts were estimated. Sequenced by immunoSEQ multiplex PCR; TCRdb stores in-frame clones only, minus some. The DNA was the basis for D and trimming; V, J and clone size are from that table. In the table there are about 44,000 clones, around 80% of which are singletons. The source of the sample is a study of blood T cell repertoires in COVID-19. Across the whole study: Samples came from the United States, Italy and Spain, spanning acute and convalescent COVID-19. The analysed material was cDNA or gDNA that came from T cells, B-cell-depleted T cells, or PBMCs.

The sample was peripheral blood. The sequence came from a human donor in a cohort sampled during active COVID-19.

In DNA form, the CDR3 reads TGTGCCAGCAAAACCGGGACAAGTTCCTACGAGCAGTACTTC. Its translation: CASKTGTSSYEQYF. The rearrangement links TRBV16 to TRBJ2-7, with TRBD1 as a possible D gene (6 bases). The CDR3 runs to 14 residues. CDR1 is KGHSY, CDR2 FQNENV, per germline. V lost 7 bases and J 1 base, leaving 14 bases between the germline ends.